This TCR beta chain emerged from a study of Tregs in tolerant kidney transplant recipients. Sequenced by immunoSEQ multiplex PCR; TCRdb stores in-frame clones only, minus some. The sample lists tens of thousands of clones; under 95% were seen once. This clone was observed once. The antigen is unknown. Whole-study results and caveats: This study did not directly address biological reproducibility. Validation in larger populations is needed because few patients were studied.

V shed 4 bases, J shed 0 bases, and the junction held 5 bases outside the gene matches. The CDR3 covers 16 residues. Per germline, CDR1 SGHTA and CDR2 FQGNSA. The sequenced sample was CD4+ T cells from blood, obtained before the transplant. The origin of this receptor is a human donor who received a combined kidney and bone marrow transplant. J is TRBJ2-2 and V is TRBV7-2; 7 bases map to TRBD1. In nucleotides, the CDR3 is TGTGCCAGCAGCTCACGACAGGGAGCGAACACCGGGGAGCTGTTTTTT. It specifies CASSSRQGANTGELFF. Looking up the rest from reference TRBV7-2 and TRBJ2-2 gives the full variable domain: GAGVSQSPSNKVTEKGKDVELRCDPISGHTALYWYRQSLGQGLEFLIYFQGNSAPDKSGLPSDRFSAERTGGSVSTLTIQRTQQEDSAVYLCASSSRQGANTGELFFGEGSRLTVL.